This TCR beta chain was captured in a study of cytomegalovirus exposure and HLA in healthy donors. Study-level background: The 90 to 150 validation repertoires were produced on the same platform as the approximately 670 repertoires of the first cohort. This was reported in a later analysis. Broader study findings: The study designated about 180 TCR beta chains cytomegalovirus-associated.

Using immunoSEQ multiplex PCR, the repertoire was profiled, and TCRdb retains in-frame clones only, with some absent. Of about 220,000 clones in the sample, 80% to 95% were seen once. The donors were part of the validation cohort of 120 subjects. That cohort was separate from the first cohort, which comprised about 670 subjects. A remark on this clone: As yet, its antigen is unknown.

The sequencing input was PBMCs. The sequence was collected from a woman aged 18-30 years in good health and CMV-seronegative.

The CDR3 here is CASSLYPRASNQPQHF. The DNA for the CDR3 is TGTGCCAGCAGTTTATATCCACGCGCGAGCAATCAGCCCCAGCATTTT. The J gene is TRBJ1-5, the V gene TRBV28; D remains unclear. The V and J ends lost 1 base and 1 base respectively, with 11 bases between them. The CDR3 runs to 16 residues. The germline V gene encodes CDR1 MDHEN and CDR2 SYDVKM.